This T cell receptor beta chain appears in the sequencing data of a study of shared clonotypes between healthy human individuals. Study context: A donor's plate count was three for CD4 naive and three for CD4 memory; CD8 naive had two and CD8 memory one. Study outcomes and limitations: Among donors, sharing of clonotypes was expected to be affected by sequencing depth.

CD45RO negativity and positive selection for CCR7 defined naive CD8 cells, a population that excluded terminally differentiated effector memory CD45RA+ cells. All donors were Caucasian adults living in Nashville, Tennessee. Samples underwent the assay at deep level. Data came from immunoSEQ multiplex PCR; TCRdb stores just in-frame clones and leaves some out. The profile shows roughly 2.1 million clones, approximately 94% of them singletons. On this clone itself: Its antigen is not known.

Germline lookup yields CDR1 SGHAT and CDR2 FQNNGV. The CDR3 covers 11 residues. V gave up 7 bases and J gave up 8 bases, with 11 bases separating them. The sample comprised naive CD8+ T cells from PBMCs. This sequence joins TRBV11-2 and TRBJ1-1; D call uncertain. The receptor's source is a man aged 18-30 years in good health. Some clones in this sample may be carry-over from other donors' samples. In DNA form, the CDR3 reads TGTGCCAGCACCACTGGCCAAGAAGCTTTCTTT. Its protein is CASTTGQEAFF. Full variable domain (missing parts from reference TRBV11-2 and TRBJ1-1): EAGVAQSPRYKIIEKRQSVAFWCNPISGHATLYWYQQILGQGPKLLIQFQNNGVVDDSQLPKDRFSAERLKGVDSTLKIQPAKLEDSAVYLCASTTGQEAFFGQGTRLTVV.